This entry lists 28 T cell receptor beta chains sequenced from one sample in a study of a mutant IDH1 vaccine in newly diagnosed glioma. The time point denotes: week 11, during vaccination. In every dose of vaccine, 300 ug of mutant IDH1 20-mer peptide was given alongside topical imiquimod. These receptors' antigens are unknown. The table came from immunoSEQ multiplex PCR; TCRdb's copy has only in-frame clones and leaves some out. The repertoire holds 50,000 to 65,000 clones, with more than 85% as singletons. The source was PBMCs, collected from a glioma patient whose treatment included an IDH1 peptide vaccine. The receptor set was obtained from a man in his fifties or sixties with glioma.

This chain uses TRBV19 with TRBJ1-5; no clear D gene. This CDR3 has 13 residues. The germline V gene has CDR1 LNHDA and CDR2 SQIVND (reference sequence). V was pared by 1 base and J by 5 bases, with 6 bases between. This CDR3 is CASSIGRDQPQHF. CDR3 nucleotides: TGTGCCAGTAGTATAGGACGGGATCAGCCCCAGCATTTT.

This chain links TRBV28 with TRBJ2-5; D is possibly TRBD1 (6 bases). The CDR3 is 14 residues long. Germline V gives CDR1 MDHEN, CDR2 SYDVKM. Trimming stripped 6 bases from V and 7 bases from J, with 18 bases between. Here the CDR3 reads CASRWETGIGTQYF. The DNA of the CDR3 is TGTGCCAGCAGGTGGGAGACAGGAATCGGGACCCAGTACTTC.

The genes are TRBV7-3 and TRBJ2-7; D is perhaps TRBD1 (6 bases). V shed 5 bases and J shed 6 bases, with 14 bases lying between them. The CDR3 spans 13 residues. Germline V lookup: CDR1 SGHTA, CDR2 FQGTGA. For the CDR3, the DNA is TGTGCCAGCAGCCAGACACAGGGCCTCGAGCAGTACTTC. Protein sequence: CASSQTQGLEQYF.

This chain connects TRBV7-2 to TRBJ1-1; D ambiguous. In germline, CDR1 is SGHTA, CDR2 FQGNSA. With 1 base removed from V and 10 bases from J, the gap between germline ends came to 22 bases. This CDR3 spans 16 amino acids. The CDR3 bases are TGTGCCAGCAGCTTAGAGTGGCCCGAACTGAAAACCGGAGCTTTCTTT. This gives the protein CASSLEWPELKTGAFF. Full variable domain (missing parts from reference TRBV7-2 and TRBJ1-1): GAGVSQSPSNKVTEKGKDVELRCDPISGHTALYWYRQSLGQGLEFLIYFQGNSAPDKSGLPSDRFSAERTGGSVSTLTIQRTQQEDSAVYLCASSLEWPELKTGAFFGQGTRLTVV.

The chain combines TRBV13 with TRBJ2-7; D is undetermined. CDR1 and CDR2 from the germline V gene are PRHDT and FYEKMQ (reference sequence). The CDR3 is made up of 14 amino acids. The V gene lost 5 bases and the J gene lost 2 bases, with 13 bases spanning the gap. The CDR3 DNA reads as TGTGCCAGCAGCACCCCGGACGGAACCTACGAGCAGTACTTC. Its translation is CASSTPDGTYEQYF.

This clone appeared a single time. This chain joins TRBV7-2 and TRBJ2-7; 8 nucleotides align to TRBD1. Trimming at V came to 3 bases and at J to 3 bases, leaving 4 bases not matched to a gene. The germline CDR1 and CDR2 sequences are SGHTA and FQGNSA. This CDR3 has 14 amino acids. CDR3 sequence: CASSFPGTGYEQYF. The CDR3 DNA is TGTGCCAGCAGCTTCCCCGGGACAGGCTACGAGCAGTACTTC.

On this clone: A read error may account for a junction end that differs from germline. This sequence joins TRBV30 and TRBJ2-7; 7 bases agree with TRBD1. The CDR3 covers 10 residues. CDR1 is GTSNPN, CDR2 SVGIG, per germline (reference sequence). The DNA for the CDR3 is TGTGCCTGGAGTTCCGACAGGGCCCACTTC. It encodes CAWSSDRAHF.

J is TRBJ2-5 and V is TRBV27, with TRBD2 matching 12 bases. Germline CDR1 reads MNHEY; CDR2 reads SMNVEV (reference sequence). Trimming cost V 6 bases and J 0 bases; bases outside gene matches: 2. This CDR3 has 15 amino acids. CDR3 DNA sequence: TGTGCCAGCAGGCTAGCGGGGGGGAACCAAGAGACCCAGTACTTC. This encodes CASRLAGGNQETQYF.

V and J are TRBV2 and TRBJ1-1; D is ambiguous. V shed 0 bases and J shed 4 bases, with 6 bases lying between them. This CDR3 is 13 amino acids long. Germline V CDR1 and CDR2: SNHLY, FYNNEI. Here the CDR3 reads CASSEASSTEAFF. CDR3 DNA: TGTGCCAGCAGTGAAGCGTCGAGCACTGAAGCTTTCTTT. The variable domain in full, completed from reference TRBV2 and TRBJ1-1, reads EPEVTQTPSHQVTQMGQEVILRCVPISNHLYFYWYRQILGQKVEFLVSFYNNEISEKSEIFDDQFSVERPDGSNFTLKIRSTKLEDSAMYFCASSEASSTEAFFGQGTRLTVV.

The chain joins TRBV7-8 to TRBJ2-2, with 11 bases fitting TRBD1. The CDR3 covers 19 residues. Germline values: CDR1 SGHVS, CDR2 FQNEAQ. J lost 7 bases, V lost 1 base, and 14 bases had no gene match. CDR3 protein: CASSLVRPADRGRGGELFF. Written as DNA, the CDR3 is TGTGCCAGCAGCTTAGTACGGCCCGCGGACAGGGGGCGGGGCGGGGAGCTGTTTTTT. Looking up the rest from reference TRBV7-8 and TRBJ2-2 gives the full variable domain: GAGVSQSPRYKVAKRGQDVALRCDPISGHVSLFWYQQALGQGPEFLTYFQNEAQLDKSGLPSDRFFAERPEGSVSTLKIQRTQQEDSAVYLCASSLVRPADRGRGGELFFGEGSRLTVL.

This chain joins TRBV18 and TRBJ1-3; D remains unclear. Trimming left V 2 bases short and J 0 bases short, with 8 bases between. CDR1 is KGHSH and CDR2 is LQKENI in the germline V gene. CDR3 length: 15 amino acids. The CDR3: CASSPKASSGNTIYF. The CDR3 DNA is TGTGCCAGCTCACCAAAAGCGAGCTCTGGAAACACCATATATTTT.

The rearrangement links TRBV5-6 to TRBJ2-7; TRBD1 is a possible D gene (5 bases). Germline loops: CDR1 SGHDT, CDR2 YYEEEE. This CDR3 comprises 16 residues. Trimming shortened V by 4 bases and J by 2 bases, and 19 bases separated the two germline ends. The CDR3 reads CASSTYRLDTPYEQYF. The CDR3 DNA is TGTGCCAGCAGCACCTATCGATTGGACACCCCCTACGAGCAGTACTTC.

This clone was seen once. This chain links TRBV6-5 with TRBJ2-7, with D perhaps TRBD2 (5 bases). The CDR3 is 14 residues long. V was pared by 6 bases and J by 2 bases, with 14 bases between. Germline V CDR1 and CDR2: MNHEY, SVGAGI. The CDR3 coding sequence is TGTGCCAGCAGGGCCCCGGGGATCCCCTACGAGCAGTACTTC. Translating gives CASRAPGIPYEQYF.

Only one count was recorded for this clone. This rearrangement joins TRBV30 to TRBJ1-5, with TRBD1 identical over 7 bases. The ends lost 0 bases at V and 4 bases at J; junction bases unmatched: 6. Germline V CDR1 and CDR2: GTSNPN, SVGIG (reference sequence). CDR3 length equals 15 residues. CDR3 in amino acids: CAWSVTGEVNQPQHF. The CDR3 nucleotides read TGTGCCTGGAGTGTCACAGGGGAGGTGAATCAGCCCCAGCATTTT.

V gene TRBV5-1 combines with J gene TRBJ1-4; D not resolved. Germline assignment: CDR1 SGHRS and CDR2 YFSETQ. V was pared by 0 bases and J by 3 bases, with 6 bases between. This CDR3 comprises 14 residues. CDR3 sequence reads: CASSLAAANEKLFF. The CDR3 DNA sequence: TGCGCCAGCAGCTTGGCGGCAGCTAATGAAAAACTGTTTTTT.

The rearrangement uses TRBV19 and TRBJ1-5; D call uncertain. The CDR3 runs to 14 residues. Looked up from germline, CDR1 is LNHDA and CDR2 is SQIVND (reference sequence). The germline V and J ends were trimmed by 10 bases and 0 bases, with 13 bases remaining between them. For the CDR3, the DNA is TGTGCCACTACGCCCAGAAGTAGCAATCAGCCCCAGCATTTT. It specifies CATTPRSSNQPQHF.

The rearrangement joins TRBV6-1 to TRBJ1-2; 11 bases agree with TRBD1. CDR1 and CDR2 (germline): MNHNS, SASEGT. The CDR3 spans 12 residues. V dropped 8 bases and J dropped 4; count of bases not matched to a gene: 0. CDR3 amino acids: CASGTGGYGYTF. The CDR3, as DNA: TGTGCCAGCGGGACAGGGGGCTATGGCTACACCTTC.

The chain recombines TRBV5-8 with TRBJ1-4, with TRBD1 as a possible D gene (5 bases). V lost 6 bases and J 2 bases, leaving 14 bases between the germline ends. CDR3 length: 15 residues. Germline CDR1 SGHTS, CDR2 YDEGEE. The DNA for the CDR3 is TGTGCCAGCAATATGGGGGAGAGGACTAATGAAAAACTGTTTTTT. It encodes CASNMGERTNEKLFF.

The sample holds one count of this clone. The chain uses TRBV7-2 and TRBJ1-2, with 10 bases fitting TRBD1. The CDR3 has 16 residues. The ends lost 6 bases at V and 2 bases at J; junction bases unmatched: 9. Germline assignment: CDR1 SGHTA and CDR2 FQGNSA. CDR3 sequence: CASRSTGTGANYGYTF. CDR3 sequence (DNA): TGTGCCAGCAGATCCACGGGGACAGGGGCGAACTATGGCTACACCTTC.

The count of this clone is one. This chain links TRBV19 with TRBJ1-1, with 8 bases identical to TRBD1. Germline CDR1 LNHDA, CDR2 SQIVND (reference sequence). CDR3 length equals 13 residues. The junction had 5 bases not matched to a gene; V was cut back by 7 bases and J by 4 bases. The CDR3 DNA follows: TGTGCCAGTATCCCGGACAGGGCCACTGAAGCTTTCTTT. Translating it yields CASIPDRATEAFF.

V is TRBV29-1 and J is TRBJ2-2; 9 nucleotides align to TRBD2. With V trimmed by 3 bases and J by 8 bases, 7 bases remained unmatched. The CDR3 has 14 residues. CDR1 is SQVTM and CDR2 is ANQGSEA in the germline V gene. The CDR3 protein is CSVEIAGGLGELFF. Written as DNA, the CDR3 is TGCAGCGTTGAGATCGCGGGAGGGCTGGGGGAGCTGTTTTTT.

By sample fraction, this clone is medium-sized. The chain is built from TRBV5-1 and TRBJ1-1; weak D call: TRBD1 (6 bases). The CDR3 is made up of 12 amino acids. Germline assignment: CDR1 SGHRS and CDR2 YFSETQ. The V end was cut by 3 bases, the J end by 7 bases, with 10 bases between. CDR3 region: CASSSNRVEAFF. The CDR3 nucleotides are TGCGCCAGCAGCTCAAACAGGGTTGAAGCTTTCTTT. Using reference TRBV5-1 and TRBJ1-1 for the parts outside the CDR3, the full variable domain is KAGVTQTPRYLIKTRGQQVTLSCSPISGHRSVSWYQQTPGQGLQFLFEYFSETQRNKGNFPGRFSGRQFSNSRSEMNVSTLELGDSALYLCASSSNRVEAFFGQGTRLTVV.

This sequence joins TRBV19 and TRBJ2-3; 11 bases line up with TRBD2. Germline CDR1 and CDR2: LNHDA and SQIVND (reference sequence). This CDR3 comprises 15 residues. V lost 8 bases to trimming and J lost 2 bases; unmatched junction nucleotides: 6. DNA for the CDR3: TGTGCCAGTGGGGGACTAGCGGATTACACAGATACGCAGTATTTT. Translating it yields CASGGLADYTDTQYF. The full variable domain, in which reference TRBV19 and TRBJ2-3 provide the parts outside the CDR3, is DGGITQSPKYLFRKEGQNVTLSCEQNLNHDAMYWYRQDPGQGLRLIYYSQIVNDFQKGDIAEGYSVSREKKESFPLTVTSAQKNPTAFYLCASGGLADYTDTQYFGPGTRLTVL.

The gene calls are TRBV7-2 and TRBJ2-1, with unresolved D. Germline V gene sequence: CDR1 SGHTA, CDR2 FQGNSA. This CDR3 has 12 residues. With 2 bases removed from V and 9 bases from J, the gap between germline ends came to 8 bases. CDR3 DNA sequence: TGTGCCAGCAGCTTAACTAAGATTGAGCAGTTCTTC. Translated, it gives CASSLTKIEQFF.

The chain has TRBV30 and TRBJ1-5; 8 nucleotides align to TRBD1. This CDR3 contains 13 residues. The trim removed 5 bases at V and 1 base at J, leaving 1 base unmatched. Germline V gene lookup returns CDR1 GTSNPN and CDR2 SVGIG (reference sequence). The CDR3 region has the DNA TGTGCCTGGGGACAGGGAAGCAATCAGCCCCAGCATTTT. Residues: CAWGQGSNQPQHF.

A few counts support this clone. The rearrangement joins TRBV19 to TRBJ1-4; D call uncertain. The CDR3 loop spans 13 amino acids. Between the trimmed V and J ends, which lost 9 bases and 8 bases, there was a span of 16 bases. Germline CDR1 and CDR2: LNHDA and SQIVND (reference sequence). The CDR3 coding sequence is TGTGCCAGCAGACACCTACAAGCAGAAAAACTGTTTTTT. It translates to CASRHLQAEKLFF.

This sequence joins TRBV19 and TRBJ2-2; D perhaps matches TRBD1 (6 bases). The ends were cut back, 1 base at V and 6 bases at J, with 12 bases in the middle. CDR3 size: 15 residues. Looked up from germline, CDR1 is LNHDA and CDR2 is SQIVND (reference sequence). The DNA for the CDR3 is TGTGCCAGTAGTATAGGCACAGGGATCTCCGGGGAGCTGTTTTTT. Translated: CASSIGTGISGELFF.

The chain employs TRBV7-9 and TRBJ2-1; D remains ambiguous. With 6 bases removed from V and 0 bases from J, the gap between germline ends came to 12 bases. In germline, CDR1 is SEHNR, CDR2 FQNEAQ (reference sequence). This CDR3 region has 15 residues. CDR3 residues: CASRVGQSSYNEQFF. The CDR3 nucleotides read TGTGCCAGCAGGGTGGGTCAGAGCTCCTACAATGAGCAGTTCTTC.